Following are 5 T cell receptor beta chains from one sample sequenced in a study of shared clonotypes between healthy human individuals. The repertoire was sequenced with immunoSEQ multiplex PCR; TCRdb's copy has only in-frame clones and lacks some. The table shows roughly 2.5 million clones, with about 92% occurring only once. The specimen was naive CD4+ T cells sorted from blood. The subset here: CD45RA+ positively selected. These receptor sequences come from a young man in good health.

V and J are TRBV6-5 and TRBJ1-2, with 7 bases aligning to TRBD1. V lost 6 bases to trimming and J lost 5 bases; unmatched junction nucleotides: 6. Per the germline V gene, CDR1 is MNHEY and CDR2 is SVGAGI. This CDR3 is built from 13 residues. For the CDR3, the DNA is TGTGCCAGCAGAACGGACAGGATTTATGGCTACACCTTC. Protein: CASRTDRIYGYTF.

This clone was seen once. The chain joins TRBV4-3 to TRBJ2-1, with D maybe TRBD2 (6 bases). V dropped 0 bases and J dropped 5 bases, with 17 bases sitting between them. CDR3 length: 17 residues. Germline assignment: CDR1 LGHNA and CDR2 YSLEER. The CDR3 loop reads CASSQDVGGAYNNEQFF. For the CDR3, the DNA is TGCGCCAGCAGCCAAGACGTCGGGGGAGCATACAACAATGAGCAGTTCTTC.

V gene TRBV2 combines with J gene TRBJ2-7; 11 bases line up with TRBD2. The CDR3 is made up of 15 amino acids. Germline V gene sequence: CDR1 SNHLY, CDR2 FYNNEI. V trimming: 7 bases; J trimming: 3 bases; junction bases outside the gene matches: 8. DNA for the CDR3: TGTGCCAGCAAAGGGTCTAGCGGGAGGATCTACGAGCAGTACTTC. Amino acid sequence: CASKGSSGRIYEQYF.

V and J are TRBV5-4 and TRBJ2-5, with D perhaps matching TRBD1 (6 bases). CDR3 size: 15 residues. Germline CDR1 reads SGHNT; CDR2 reads YYREEE (reference sequence). Trimming left V 4 bases short and J 0 bases short, with 13 bases between. The chain's CDR3 is CASSRNQGYQETQYF. In nucleotides, the CDR3 is TGTGCCAGCAGCCGTAACCAGGGGTACCAAGAGACCCAGTACTTC.

This clone has a single count. This chain links TRBV4-3 with TRBJ1-4, with 8 bases fitting TRBD1. The CDR3 spans 15 residues. CDR1 and CDR2 (germline): LGHNA, YSLEER. V lost 0 bases to trimming and J lost 7 bases; unmatched junction nucleotides: 4. The CDR3 bases are TGCGCCAGCAGCCAAGAACAAACAGGGGGTGAAAAACTGTTTTTT. It translates to CASSQEQTGGEKLFF.